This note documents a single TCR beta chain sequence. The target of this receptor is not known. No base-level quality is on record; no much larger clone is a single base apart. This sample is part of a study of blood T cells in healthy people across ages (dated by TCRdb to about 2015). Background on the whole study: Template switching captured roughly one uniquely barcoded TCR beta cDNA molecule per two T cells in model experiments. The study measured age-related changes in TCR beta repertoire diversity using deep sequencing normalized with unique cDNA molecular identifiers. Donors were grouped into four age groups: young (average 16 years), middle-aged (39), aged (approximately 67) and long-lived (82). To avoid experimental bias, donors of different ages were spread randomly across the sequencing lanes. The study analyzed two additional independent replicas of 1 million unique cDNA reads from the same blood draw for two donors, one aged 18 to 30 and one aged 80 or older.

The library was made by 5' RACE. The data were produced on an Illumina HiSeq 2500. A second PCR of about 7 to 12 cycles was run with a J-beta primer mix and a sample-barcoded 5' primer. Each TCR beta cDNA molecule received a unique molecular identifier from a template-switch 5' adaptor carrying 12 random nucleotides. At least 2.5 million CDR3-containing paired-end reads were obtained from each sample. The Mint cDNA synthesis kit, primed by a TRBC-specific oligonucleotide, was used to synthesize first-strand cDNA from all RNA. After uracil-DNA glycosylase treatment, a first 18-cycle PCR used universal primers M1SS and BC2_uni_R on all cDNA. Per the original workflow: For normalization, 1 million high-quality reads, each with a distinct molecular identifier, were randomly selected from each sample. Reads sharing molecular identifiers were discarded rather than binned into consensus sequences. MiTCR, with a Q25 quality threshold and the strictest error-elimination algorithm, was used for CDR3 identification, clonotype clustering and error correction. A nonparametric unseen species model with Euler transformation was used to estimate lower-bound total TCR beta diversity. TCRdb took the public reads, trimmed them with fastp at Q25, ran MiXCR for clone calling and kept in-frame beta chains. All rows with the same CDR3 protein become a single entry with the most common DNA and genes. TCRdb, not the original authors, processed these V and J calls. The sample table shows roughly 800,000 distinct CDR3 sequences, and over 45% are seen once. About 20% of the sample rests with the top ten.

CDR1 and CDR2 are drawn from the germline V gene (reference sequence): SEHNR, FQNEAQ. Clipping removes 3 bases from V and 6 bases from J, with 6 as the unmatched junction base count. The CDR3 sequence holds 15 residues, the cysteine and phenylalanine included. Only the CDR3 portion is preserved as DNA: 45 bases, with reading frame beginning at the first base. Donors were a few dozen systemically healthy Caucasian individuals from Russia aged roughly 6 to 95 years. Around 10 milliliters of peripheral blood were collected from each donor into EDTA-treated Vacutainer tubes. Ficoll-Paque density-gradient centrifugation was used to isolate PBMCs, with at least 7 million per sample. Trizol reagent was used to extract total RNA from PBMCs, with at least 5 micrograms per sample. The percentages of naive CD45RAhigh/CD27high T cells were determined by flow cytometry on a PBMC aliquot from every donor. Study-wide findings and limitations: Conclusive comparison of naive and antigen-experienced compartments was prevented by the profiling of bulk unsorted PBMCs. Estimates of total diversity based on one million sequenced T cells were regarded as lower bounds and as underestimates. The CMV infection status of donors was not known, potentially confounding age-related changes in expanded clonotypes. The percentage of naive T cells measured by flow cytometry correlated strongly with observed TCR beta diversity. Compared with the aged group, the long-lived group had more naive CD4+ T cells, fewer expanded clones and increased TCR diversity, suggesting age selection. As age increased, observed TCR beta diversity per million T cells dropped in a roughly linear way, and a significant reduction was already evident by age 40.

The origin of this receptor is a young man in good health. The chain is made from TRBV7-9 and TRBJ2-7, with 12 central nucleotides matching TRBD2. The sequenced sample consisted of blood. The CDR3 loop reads CASSLTSGSSGEQYF. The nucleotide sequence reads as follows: TGTGCCAGCAGCTTGACTAGCGGGAGTTCTGGCGAGCAGTACTTC.